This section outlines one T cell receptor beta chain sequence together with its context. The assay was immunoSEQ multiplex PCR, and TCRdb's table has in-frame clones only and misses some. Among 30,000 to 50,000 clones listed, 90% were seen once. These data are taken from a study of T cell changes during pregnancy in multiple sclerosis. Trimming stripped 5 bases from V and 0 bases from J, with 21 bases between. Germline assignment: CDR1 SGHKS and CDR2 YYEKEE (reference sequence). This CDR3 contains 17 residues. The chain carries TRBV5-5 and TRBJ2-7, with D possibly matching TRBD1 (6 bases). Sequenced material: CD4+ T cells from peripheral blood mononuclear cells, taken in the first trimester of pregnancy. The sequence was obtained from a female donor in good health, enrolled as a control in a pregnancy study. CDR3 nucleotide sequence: TGTGCCAGCAGTTCAAAAAACGAGGACAGATACTCCTACGAGCAGTACTTC. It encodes CASSSKNEDRYSYEQYF.